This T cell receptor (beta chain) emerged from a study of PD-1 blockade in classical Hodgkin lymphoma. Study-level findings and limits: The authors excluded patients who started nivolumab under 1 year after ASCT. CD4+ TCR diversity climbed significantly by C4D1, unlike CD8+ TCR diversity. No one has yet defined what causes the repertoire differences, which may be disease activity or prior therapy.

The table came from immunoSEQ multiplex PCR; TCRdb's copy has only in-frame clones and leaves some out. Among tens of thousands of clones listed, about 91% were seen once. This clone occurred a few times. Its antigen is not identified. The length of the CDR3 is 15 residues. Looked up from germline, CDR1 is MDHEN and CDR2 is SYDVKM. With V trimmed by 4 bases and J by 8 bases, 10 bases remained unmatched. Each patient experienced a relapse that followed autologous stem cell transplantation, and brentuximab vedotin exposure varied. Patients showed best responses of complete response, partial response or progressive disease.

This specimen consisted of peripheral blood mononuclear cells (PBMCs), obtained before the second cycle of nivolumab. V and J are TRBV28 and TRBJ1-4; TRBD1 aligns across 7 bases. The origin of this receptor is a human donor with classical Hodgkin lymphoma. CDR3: CASSSYRGVGEKLFF. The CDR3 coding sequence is TGTGCCAGCAGTTCCTACAGGGGAGTTGGAGAAAAACTGTTTTTT.